The 15 T cell receptor beta chains reported below all come from one sample, sequenced in a study of response to subunit inactivated influenza vaccine. TCRdb re-called the RT-PCR reads through MiXCR, storing one row per CDR3 protein. The sample holds roughly 170,000 distinct CDR3 sequences, about 10% seen once. This specimen consisted of non-naive T cells sorted from PBMCs, obtained on the day of vaccination. The receptors were gathered from a man aged 50 to 59 who received an inactivated influenza vaccine.

The chain has TRBV28 and TRBJ2-3; 10 positions agree with TRBD2. V dropped 10 bases and J dropped 4; count of bases not matched to a gene: 29. CDR3 length equals 21 residues. Per germline, CDR1 MDHEN and CDR2 SYDVKM. The CDR3 loop is CAMGVAPGTSVVGAVADTQYF. Written as DNA, the CDR3 is TGTGCCATGGGCGTCGCCCCTGGGACTAGCGTAGTAGGGGCAGTCGCAGATACGCAGTATTTT.

This clonotype was recorded at least ten times. The chain has TRBV3-1 and TRBJ1-3; maybe TRBD1 (5 bases). The CDR3 consists of 15 residues. In germline, CDR1 is LGHDT, CDR2 YNNKEL (reference sequence). The V end was cut by 1 base, the J end by 3 bases, with 10 bases between. The CDR3 loop is CASSQGQQIGNTIYF. The CDR3 DNA follows: TGTGCCAGCAGCCAAGGACAGCAAATTGGAAACACCATATATTTT.

This chain uses TRBV9 with TRBJ1-6; the D is unclear. Germline values: CDR1 SGDLS, CDR2 YYNGEE. V was trimmed by 1 base and J by 7 bases, leaving 12 bases between them. This CDR3 contains 15 residues. CDR3: CASSVSTTGNSPLHF. DNA for the CDR3: TGTGCCAGCAGCGTATCAACCACTGGGAATTCACCCCTCCACTTT.

This clonotype was observed once. The chain links TRBV18 to TRBJ2-7, with D perhaps given as TRBD1 or TRBD2 (5 bases each). The germline V gene encodes CDR1 KGHSH and CDR2 LQKENI. The CDR3 extends over 15 amino acids. V lost 5 bases and J 5 bases, leaving 19 bases between the germline ends. DNA of the CDR3: TGTGCCAGCTCATCCAACGGGGCCGGCCCCAACGAGCAGTACTTC. This gives the protein CASSSNGAGPNEQYF.

The chain uses TRBV24-1 and TRBJ2-1; TRBD2 matches 11 bases. The junction had 12 bases not matched to a gene; V was cut back by 9 bases and J by 0 bases. CDR3 length: 18 amino acids. Germline loops: CDR1 KGHDR, CDR2 SFDVKD. The CDR3: CATASGTSGPTSYNEQFF. CDR3 bases: TGTGCCACCGCGTCCGGGACTAGCGGACCTACCTCCTACAATGAGCAGTTCTTC.

On this clonotype: Possible read error: a much larger clone is one base away. The V and J genes are TRBV5-1 and TRBJ2-5; 12 bases fit TRBD1. Germline CDR1 is SGHRS and CDR2 is YFSETQ. The J segment lost 4 bases and the V segment lost 2 bases, leaving 6 bases of the junction unmatched. This CDR3 contains 16 residues. CDR3 region: CASSLPGQGARETQYF. CDR3 DNA: TGCGCCAGCAGCTTACCGGGACAGGGGGCTCGAGAGACCCAGTACTTC.

This clonotype was observed at least ten times. The V call is TRBV5-1, the J call TRBJ2-7; TRBD1 matches 7 bases. Trimming cost V 3 bases and J 6 bases; bases outside gene matches: 9. From germline, CDR1 is SGHRS and CDR2 YFSETQ. This CDR3 spans 14 amino acids. CDR3 region: CASSSGQPAVEQYF. In nucleotides, the CDR3 is TGCGCCAGCAGCTCGGGACAGCCTGCGGTCGAGCAGTACTTC.

This clonotype was counted between two and nine times. A read error is possible here, since a much larger clone lies one base away. The chain combines TRBV29-1 with TRBJ1-1, with D possibly matching TRBD1 (6 bases). Trimming left V 7 bases short and J 6 bases short, with 15 bases between. This CDR3 has 12 residues. Germline values: CDR1 SQVTM, CDR2 ANQGSEA. DNA of the CDR3: TGCAGCGCCGGACAGAGCGGGGCTGAAGCTTTCTTT. Amino acids: CSAGQSGAEAFF.

This clonotype has ten or more counts. This chain links TRBV6-2 or TRBV6-3 with TRBJ2-7, with D perhaps matching TRBD2 (6 bases). This CDR3 has 17 residues. The V and J ends lost 3 bases and 4 bases respectively, with 22 bases between them. From germline, CDR1 is MNHEY and CDR2 SVGEGT. CDR3 protein: CASSYLPHRGTLYEQYF. The CDR3 region has the DNA TGTGCCAGCAGTTATCTCCCTCACCGGGGGACCCTTTACGAGCAGTACTTC.

This clonotype was counted at least ten times. The chain employs TRBV5-1 and TRBJ2-5; 7 bases map to TRBD1. The CDR3 runs 15 residues. The V and J ends lost 1 base and 2 bases, in that order; junction bases with no gene match: 5. CDR1 SGHRS and CDR2 YFSETQ come from the germline V gene. In DNA, the CDR3 is TGCGCCAGCAGCTTGTCCGGGACAGCACAAGAGACCCAGTACTTC. Translating it yields CASSLSGTAQETQYF.

This clonotype was counted ten times or more. V and J are TRBV12-3 or TRBV12-4 and TRBJ2-2; D not resolved. The CDR3 sequence is 12 residues long. V lost 2 bases, J lost 6 bases, and 4 bases lay in between. CDR3 bases: TGTGCCAGCAGTTTATTTCCCGGGGAGCTGTTTTTT. It encodes CASSLFPGELFF.

This clonotype was counted a few times. This sequence joins TRBV6-2 or TRBV6-3 and TRBJ1-1, with no clear D. The CDR3 length is 14 residues. CDR1 and CDR2 (germline): MNHEY, SVGEGT. Trimming removed 0 bases from V and 1 base from J, with 6 bases in between. CDR3 sequence reads: CASSYSVENTEAFF. As DNA, the CDR3 is TGTGCCAGCAGTTACTCCGTCGAGAACACTGAAGCTTTCTTT.

This clonotype was seen at least ten times. The gene calls are TRBV7-9 and TRBJ2-7; no clear D. V lost 2 bases to trimming and J lost 2 bases, with 4 bases between them. The CDR3 totals 12 residues. Germline loops: CDR1 SEHNR, CDR2 FQNEAQ (reference sequence). The CDR3 sequence is CASSLMAYEQYF. CDR3 sequence (DNA): TGTGCCAGCAGCTTAATGGCCTACGAGCAGTACTTC.

Many counts were recorded for this clonotype. This chain joins TRBV5-1 and TRBJ1-2; 9 bases are a match to TRBD1. Germline V gene lookup returns CDR1 SGHRS and CDR2 YFSETQ. V was clipped by 4 bases and J by 8 bases; unmatched bases: 12. The CDR3 covers 15 residues. CDR3 residues: CASSTTDRGFYGYTF. The DNA of the CDR3 is TGCGCCAGCAGCACTACGGACAGGGGTTTCTACGGCTACACCTTC. Full variable domain (missing parts from reference TRBV5-1 and TRBJ1-2): KAGVTQTPRYLIKTRGQQVTLSCSPISGHRSVSWYQQTPGQGLQFLFEYFSETQRNKGNFPGRFSGRQFSNSRSEMNVSTLELGDSALYLCASSTTDRGFYGYTFGSGTRLTVV.

The genes are TRBV7-9 and TRBJ2-7; unclear D gene. Between the trimmed V and J ends, which lost 2 bases and 7 bases, there was a span of 9 bases. Germline CDR1 reads SEHNR; CDR2 reads FQNEAQ (reference sequence). This CDR3 region has 12 residues. The CDR3 reads CASSLWVGEQYF. The CDR3 DNA reads as TGTGCCAGCAGCTTATGGGTGGGGGAGCAGTACTTC. Looking up the rest from reference TRBV7-9 and TRBJ2-7 gives the full variable domain: DTGVSQNPRHKITKRGQNVTFRCDPISEHNRLYWYRQTLGQGPEFLTYFQNEAQLEKSRLLSDRFSAERPKGSFSTLEIQRTEQGDSAMYLCASSLWVGEQYFGPGTRLTVT.